The 30 T cell receptor beta chains listed next were all sequenced from one sample in a study of response to subunit inactivated influenza vaccine. TCRdb re-called the RT-PCR reads with MiXCR, one entry per CDR3 protein. This table has 500,000 or so distinct CDR3 sequences, more than 15% appearing once. The specimen was CD4+ T cells sorted from PBMCs, collected about 23 months after vaccination. The receptors shown here come from a man aged 45 to 75 who received an inactivated influenza vaccine.

This clonotype was counted many times. The junction and the germline gene differ at one end; a read error may be behind it. The chain couples TRBV7-9 to TRBJ2-7; 11 nucleotides align to TRBD2. The CDR3 is 13 residues long. Germline values: CDR1 SEHNR, CDR2 FQNEAQ (reference sequence). In nucleotides, the CDR3 is TGCGCCAGCAGCTTAGCGGGAGGGTACGAGCAGTACTTC. It translates to CASSLAGGYEQYF.

This clonotype was detected a few times. The chain has TRBV11-3 and TRBJ2-5, with TRBD1 matching 10 bases. The CDR3 loop spans 15 amino acids. The J segment lost 7 bases and the V segment lost 5 bases, leaving 10 bases of the junction unmatched. CDR1 and CDR2 (germline): SGHNT, YENEEA. DNA for the CDR3: TGTGCCAGCAGCCCCGGGACAGGGGCCGGTGGGACCCAGTACTTC. This translates into CASSPGTGAGGTQYF.

The chain recombines TRBV4-3 with TRBJ1-2; 7 nucleotides line up with TRBD1. Germline values: CDR1 LGHNA, CDR2 YSLEER. The junction had 11 bases not matched to a gene; V was cut back by 4 bases and J by 3 bases. The length of the CDR3 is 16 residues. The DNA for the CDR3 is TGCGCCAGCAGCCGATCCGCACAGGGGATTCACTATGGCTACACCTTC. Amino acid sequence: CASSRSAQGIHYGYTF.

In its sample, this clonotype was seen a few times. V usage is TRBV4-2 and J usage is TRBJ2-5; D is possibly TRBD1 (6 bases). The V end was cut by 1 base, the J end by 0 bases, with 6 bases between. This CDR3 is 14 amino acids long. In germline, CDR1 is LGHNA, CDR2 YNFKEQ. The CDR3: CASSQAGDQETQYF. The DNA for the CDR3 is TGTGCCAGCAGCCAAGCAGGGGACCAAGAGACCCAGTACTTC.

The chain has TRBV24-1 and TRBJ2-1; TRBD2 matches 7 bases. The V and J ends lost 3 bases and 0 bases, in that order; junction bases with no gene match: 10. Germline values: CDR1 KGHDR, CDR2 SFDVKD. The CDR3 is 18 amino acids. CDR3 nucleotides: TGTGCCACCAGTGATCCGGGACTACCCTTAAGCTCCTACAATGAGCAGTTCTTC. Translation gives CATSDPGLPLSSYNEQFF.

This clonotype occurred a few times. This sequence joins TRBV29-1 and TRBJ2-3, with 10 positions matching TRBD2. The CDR3 spans 15 residues. CDR1 and CDR2 from the germline V gene are SQVTM and ANQGSEA. V lost 4 bases to trimming and J lost 5 bases; unmatched junction nucleotides: 9. The CDR3 DNA sequence: TGCAGCGTTGGTGGGCTAGCGGGAGTAATAGATACGCAGTATTTT. Translation: CSVGGLAGVIDTQYF.

This clonotype showed up just a few times. The chain links TRBV5-1 to TRBJ2-5, with D possibly matching TRBD2 (6 bases). Trimming took 0 bases from V and 3 from J, leaving 12 bases between them. The CDR3 spans 15 residues. CDR1 is SGHRS, CDR2 YFSETQ, per germline. The chain's CDR3 is CASSLGASVKETQYF. CDR3 DNA sequence: TGCGCCAGCAGCTTGGGAGCTAGCGTAAAAGAGACCCAGTACTTC. The complete variable domain, with remaining parts taken from reference TRBV5-1 and TRBJ2-5, reads KAGVTQTPRYLIKTRGQQVTLSCSPISGHRSVSWYQQTPGQGLQFLFEYFSETQRNKGNFPGRFSGRQFSNSRSEMNVSTLELGDSALYLCASSLGASVKETQYFGPGTRLLVL.

This clonotype was found a few times. The rearrangement joins TRBV3-1 to TRBJ2-5; D may be TRBD2 (6 bases). CDR1 LGHDT and CDR2 YNNKEL come from the germline V gene (reference sequence). CDR3 length: 14 amino acids. The V end lost 6 bases, the J end lost 4 bases, and 15 bases lay between the germline ends. CDR3 region: CASSGDGGRETQYF. The CDR3 nucleotides read TGTGCCAGCAGTGGCGACGGGGGTCGAGAGACCCAGTACTTC.

By sample share, this clonotype is medium-sized. The chain carries TRBV10-3 and TRBJ2-1; the D gene could be TRBD1 or TRBD2 (5 bases each). Germline CDR1 and CDR2: ENHRY and SYGVKD. V lost 0 bases, J lost 7 bases, and 16 bases lay in between. This CDR3 spans 16 amino acids. In DNA form, the CDR3 reads TGTGCCATCAGTGAGTCGACTGGGGGAATGGGGAATGAGCAGTTCTTC. This codes for CAISESTGGMGNEQFF.

This clonotype was detected only a few times. The chain employs TRBV3-1 and TRBJ2-4; 8 bases fit TRBD1. J lost 7 bases, V lost 4 bases, and 12 bases had no gene match. The CDR3 is 16 amino acids. Germline V gene sequence: CDR1 LGHDT, CDR2 YNNKEL (reference sequence). DNA for the CDR3: TGTGCCAGCAGCCCAGGGGGCGGGCTAGCTTCTAACATTCAGTACTTC. Protein product: CASSPGGGLASNIQYF.

This clonotype was seen at least ten times. The chain recombines TRBV12-3 or TRBV12-4 with TRBJ1-2; TRBD1 might be the D (6 bases). The CDR3 runs 13 residues. V lost 6 bases, J lost 3 bases, and 11 bases lay in between. The chain's CDR3 is CASSPDSYYGYTF. The CDR3 DNA is TGTGCCAGCAGCCCGGACAGCTACTATGGCTACACCTTC.

This chain connects TRBV7-2 to TRBJ2-7; 10 nucleotides align to TRBD1. V gave up 4 bases and J gave up 4 bases; unmatched junction bases: 7. Germline loops: CDR1 SGHTA, CDR2 FQGNSA. The CDR3 is 15 residues long. The CDR3, as DNA: TGTGCCAGCAGCTCAACGGGACAGGGGTTTTACGAGCAGTACTTC. Protein: CASSSTGQGFYEQYF.

In its sample, this clonotype was seen a few times. The chain has TRBV7-2 and TRBJ2-1; 8 bases agree with TRBD2. In germline, CDR1 is SGHTA, CDR2 FQGNSA. CDR3 size: 17 residues. Unmatched junction bases numbered 9, after V lost 5 bases and J lost 0 bases. The CDR3 DNA reads TGTGCCAGCAGCCCTAAATCACTAGCGGACTCCTACAATGAGCAGTTCTTC. Amino acid sequence: CASSPKSLADSYNEQFF.

At least ten counts were recorded for this clonotype. The rearrangement uses TRBV27 and TRBJ1-1, with D unclear. This CDR3 has 14 amino acids. V was pared by 4 bases and J by 1 base, with 10 bases between. The germline gives CDR1 MNHEY, CDR2 SMNVEV (reference sequence). The CDR3 coding sequence is TGTGCCAGCAGTTCGGGCTTCAGGAACACTGAAGCTTTCTTT. It translates to CASSSGFRNTEAFF.

V is TRBV27 and J is TRBJ2-4; a weak D match, TRBD2 (6 bases). The CDR3 length is 15 residues. Germline V gene sequence: CDR1 MNHEY, CDR2 SMNVEV (reference sequence). Trimming removed 2 bases from V and 1 base from J, with 9 bases in between. CDR3: CASSLGGLAKNIQYF. DNA of the CDR3: TGTGCCAGCAGTTTAGGGGGACTGGCCAAAAACATTCAGTACTTC.

The V call is TRBV27, the J call TRBJ2-1, with 8 bases lining up with TRBD2. The V segment lost 0 bases and the J segment 8 bases; nucleotides outside the gene matches: 15. There are 18 residues in the CDR3. Germline CDR1 and CDR2: MNHEY and SMNVEV (reference sequence). The CDR3 DNA reads TGTGCCAGCAGTTTATCGGCCCCCGGGACTAGTTGGGTCGATGAGCAGTTCTTC. Translating it yields CASSLSAPGTSWVDEQFF.

The V and J genes are TRBV4-1 and TRBJ2-3, with D possibly TRBD1 on 5 matching bases. The CDR3 runs 17 residues. The germline gives CDR1 MGHRA, CDR2 YSYEKL. V gave up 1 base and J gave up 2 bases, with 16 bases separating them. The CDR3 loop is CASSQVLGVKFTDTQYF. The CDR3 region has the DNA TGCGCCAGCAGCCAAGTTTTAGGGGTCAAGTTCACAGATACGCAGTATTTT.

The chain couples TRBV28 to TRBJ2-7; 11 nucleotides align to TRBD2. Germline values: CDR1 MDHEN, CDR2 SYDVKM. This CDR3 is 15 amino acids long. The V and J ends lost 9 bases and 5 bases, in that order; junction bases with no gene match: 12. This CDR3 reads CASSGGGTVSDEQYF. DNA of the CDR3: TGTGCCAGTAGCGGGGGGGGGACAGTTTCTGACGAGCAGTACTTC.

The chain uses TRBV20-1 and TRBJ2-6; the D gene is possibly TRBD2 (7 bases). V lost 2 bases and J 3 bases, leaving 14 bases between the germline ends. Germline V lookup: CDR1 DFQATT, CDR2 SNEGSKA (reference sequence). The CDR3 consists of 16 residues. For the CDR3, the DNA is TGCAGTGCTAGACGGGGGGCTAGACGTGGGGCCAACGTCCTGACTTTC. This codes for CSARRGARRGANVLTF.

This clonotype was detected a few times. The gene calls are TRBV7-4 and TRBJ2-4, with a weak D call TRBD1 (5 bases). Trimming shortened V by 3 bases and J by 0 bases, and 9 bases separated the two germline ends. The CDR3 runs 15 residues. Germline assignment: CDR1 SGHVT and CDR2 SQSDAQ. The CDR3 loop is CASSLEGVAKNIQYF. As DNA, the CDR3 is TGTGCCAGCAGCTTGGAAGGGGTAGCCAAAAACATTCAGTACTTC.

This clonotype was observed a few times. This sequence joins TRBV7-2 and TRBJ1-3; no reliable D call. V lost 4 bases to trimming and J lost 2 bases, with 6 bases between them. Germline CDR1 reads SGHTA; CDR2 reads FQGNSA. The CDR3 sequence is 13 residues long. The chain's CDR3 is CASSSRPGNTIYF. CDR3 in DNA: TGTGCCAGCAGCTCACGACCTGGAAACACCATATATTTT.

The chain joins TRBV4-3 to TRBJ1-5, with 7 bases that match TRBD1. Germline V lookup: CDR1 LGHNA, CDR2 YSLEER. Trimming at V came to 0 bases and at J to 4 bases, leaving 3 bases not matched to a gene. The CDR3 sequence is 15 residues long. The CDR3 nucleotides read TGCGCCAGCAGCCAAGACGGGACAGTTAATCAGCCCCAGCATTTT. As protein: CASSQDGTVNQPQHF.

This clonotype occurred a few times. The genes are TRBV6-1 and TRBJ2-3, with TRBD1 matching 9 bases. In germline, CDR1 is MNHNS, CDR2 SASEGT. The junction had 5 bases not matched to a gene; V was cut back by 3 bases and J by 1 base. The CDR3 is made up of 16 amino acids. The CDR3 loop is CASSDSQGAGTDTQYF. CDR3 bases: TGTGCCAGCAGTGATTCACAGGGGGCTGGCACAGATACGCAGTATTTT.

This clonotype was recorded at least ten times. This chain joins TRBV5-1 and TRBJ1-4; perhaps TRBD1 as D (5 bases). The CDR3 runs to 15 residues. With 0 bases removed from V and 7 bases from J, the gap between germline ends came to 13 bases. From germline, CDR1 is SGHRS and CDR2 YFSETQ. For the CDR3, the DNA is TGCGCCAGCAGCTTGGAGGGGAGTGGAGTTGAAAAACTGTTTTTT. Its translation: CASSLEGSGVEKLFF. Full variable domain (outside the CDR3, taken from reference TRBV5-1 and TRBJ1-4): KAGVTQTPRYLIKTRGQQVTLSCSPISGHRSVSWYQQTPGQGLQFLFEYFSETQRNKGNFPGRFSGRQFSNSRSEMNVSTLELGDSALYLCASSLEGSGVEKLFFGSGTQLSVL.

This clonotype was observed at least ten times. Written as DNA, the CDR3 is TGTGCCAGCAGTTTTCGACGGGGCAACACTGAAGCTTTCTTT. It is translated as CASSFRRGNTEAFF. This sequence joins TRBV12-3 or TRBV12-4 and TRBJ1-1, with D possibly being TRBD1 (5 bases). V lost 3 bases and J lost 2, with 10 bases in between. CDR3 length: 14 amino acids.

In this sample, this clonotype turned up once. This chain connects TRBV18 to TRBJ2-1; perhaps TRBD1 as D (6 bases). Trimming removed 4 bases from V and 9 bases from J, with 13 bases in between. The germline V gene encodes CDR1 KGHSH and CDR2 LQKENI. The length of the CDR3 is 13 residues. The CDR3 DNA reads as TGTGCCAGCTCACAAAACAGGGAAGGTGAGCAGTTCTTC. Protein product: CASSQNREGEQFF.

V is TRBV12-3 or TRBV12-4 and J is TRBJ1-3; D not certain. With 1 base removed from V and 0 bases from J, the gap between germline ends came to 10 bases. The CDR3 is 16 amino acids. In DNA form, the CDR3 reads TGTGCCAGCAGTTTAGGTCAGGTCGACTCTGGAAACACCATATATTTT. Translated, it gives CASSLGQVDSGNTIYF.

Many counts were recorded for this clonotype. The CDR3 spells CASSLGATGSGYTF. For the CDR3, the DNA is TGCGCCAGCAGCTTGGGGGCGACAGGGTCTGGCTACACCTTC. This chain links TRBV5-1 with TRBJ1-2; 7 bases map to TRBD1. This CDR3 region has 14 residues. After removal of 0 bases from V and 7 bases from J, the junction contained 6 bases not matched to a gene. The germline gives CDR1 SGHRS, CDR2 YFSETQ.

The chain has TRBV6-5 and TRBJ2-3; D may be TRBD1 or TRBD2 (6 bases each). Germline assignment: CDR1 MNHEY and CDR2 SVGAGI. The CDR3 has 16 amino acids. V gave up 2 bases and J gave up 0 bases, with 12 bases separating them. For the CDR3, the DNA is TGTGCCAGCAGTTACCTCGGCGGGACAAGCACAGATACGCAGTATTTT. Translating it yields CASSYLGGTSTDTQYF.

V usage is TRBV10-3 and J usage is TRBJ1-1, with D hard to call. The CDR3 contains 13 residues. CDR1 and CDR2 from the germline V gene are ENHRY and SYGVKD. V lost 0 bases and J 5 bases, leaving 7 bases between the germline ends. The CDR3 coding sequence is TGTGCCATCAGTGAGTCGCTTAGAACTGAAGCTTTCTTT. It yields the protein CAISESLRTEAFF.